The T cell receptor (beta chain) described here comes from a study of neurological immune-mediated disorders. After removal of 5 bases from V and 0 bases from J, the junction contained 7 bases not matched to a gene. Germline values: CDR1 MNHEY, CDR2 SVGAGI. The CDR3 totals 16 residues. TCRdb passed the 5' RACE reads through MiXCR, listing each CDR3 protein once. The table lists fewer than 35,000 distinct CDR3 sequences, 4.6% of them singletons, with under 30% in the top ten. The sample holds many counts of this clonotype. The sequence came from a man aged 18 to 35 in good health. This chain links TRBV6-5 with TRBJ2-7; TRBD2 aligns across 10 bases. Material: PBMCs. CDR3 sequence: CASSPVAGGRSYEQYF. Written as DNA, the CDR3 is TGTGCCAGCAGTCCAGTAGCGGGGGGCCGCTCCTACGAGCAGTACTTC.